This T cell receptor beta chain stems from a study of blood T cell repertoires in COVID-19. Some clones are missing from TCRdb's copy, which holds only in-frame ones; the method was immunoSEQ multiplex PCR. The sample contains about 180,000 clones, approximately 77% of which appear only once. In germline, CDR1 is MGHRA, CDR2 YSYEKL. The ends were cut back, 1 base at V and 4 bases at J, with 10 bases in the middle. This CDR3 region has 14 residues. The chain uses TRBV4-1 and TRBJ2-5; TRBD2 is a possible D gene (5 bases). The specimen was peripheral blood. This TCR was sampled from a woman aged 80 or older with active or convalescent COVID-19. The CDR3 reads CASSQGSGGETQYF. CDR3 DNA: TGCGCCAGCAGCCAAGGCAGCGGTGGAGAGACCCAGTACTTC.